This T cell receptor (beta chain) was captured in a study of blood T cell repertoires in COVID-19 (dated by TCRdb to about 2020). About the full investigation: Samples from collaborators originated in the United States, Italy and Spain and spanned both the acute and convalescent phases of COVID-19. A de-identified subject ID, COVID-19 status, age in years and sex were almost always included in the sample metadata. The samples were drawn from the first 160 participants of the ongoing ImmuneRACE study and from over a thousand subjects provided by 6 global collaborators. HLA class I and class II types, where available, came from metadata supplied by the sample provider rather than from assay-based typing. A freely available public database, intended as a resource for researchers studying the immune response to SARS-CoV-2, is where the repertoires were released. Deeply sampled blood TCRbeta repertoires from subjects exposed to, actively infected with, or recovered from COVID-19 were included in the dataset. The material from the prospective study consisted of cDNA or gDNA derived from T cells, B-cell-depleted T cells, or PBMCs. The study at large found these results: The quantity of clinical and demographic metadata differed by source and by participant and was supplied without curation.

Each collaborating institution followed its own protocols to collect whole blood in K2EDTA tubes. Collaborator samples were shipped for TCRbeta analysis as frozen whole blood, isolated PBMCs, or DNA extracted from either sample type. V lost 10 bases and J lost 0 bases; the stretch between them is 22 bases long. The CDR3 covers 17 residues, taking in both the cysteine and the phenylalanine. CDR3 DNA is the only sequence kept; it has 51 bases, read in frame from the first base. The germline V gene provides CDR1 ENHRY and CDR2 SYGVKD. This clone was picked up a small number of times. No antigen is known for it. There are no base qualities to consult, and no much larger clone falls within one base. TCRbeta CDR3 regions were amplified from genomic DNA by means of the immunoSEQ Assay, a bias-controlled multiplex PCR. In the authors' own workflow: The number of nucleated cells in each sample was estimated by amplification of reference gene primers within the assay. To quantify the absolute abundance of each unique TCRbeta CDR3 rearrangement, sequence reads were collapsed and filtered. For each sample, productive Simpson clonality was calculated by taking the square root of Simpson's diversity index across productive rearrangements. This immuneACCESS table, as held by TCRdb, lists in-frame sequences with V and J called but not all clones. Of the missing ones, under half trace to an unresolved V gene in checked studies; the others have no known cause. V and J calls and clone size are copied from that table; D and trimming were computed from the DNA. In all, the sample holds fewer than 110,000 clones, and roughly 84% of those were seen once. The ten largest clones add up to 5% to 8% of the sample.

This clonotype was sampled from a human donor in a cohort sampled during active COVID-19. Source material: peripheral blood. The chain is encoded by TRBV10-3 joined to TRBJ1-3; TRBD1 might be the D gene, on 6 matching bases. The DNA reads as follows: TGTGCCAACTCCCGGGGGGCCGACCTGAGCTCTGGAAACACCATATATTTT. Translated, this is CANSRGADLSSGNTIYF.